This T cell receptor beta chain was profiled in a study of blood T cells in healthy people across ages. Study-level findings and limits: Older age coincided with a roughly linear decline in TCR beta diversity per million T cells.

Germline V gene sequence: CDR1 MNHEY, CDR2 SVGEGT. This CDR3 is 14 amino acids long. Trimming took 2 bases from V and 0 from J, leaving 5 bases between them. With a J-beta primer mix and a sample-barcoded 5' primer, a second PCR ran 7 to 11 cycles. MiXCR, run by TCRdb on the 5' RACE reads, gives a single entry per CDR3 protein. The table records over a million distinct CDR3 sequences, roughly 60% of them present only once. On this clonotype: The antigen remains undetermined.

Sequenced: blood. The TCR originated in a man between 18 and 35 years old in good health. This sequence joins TRBV6-2 or TRBV6-3 and TRBJ2-1; no clear D gene. CDR3 residues: CASSYANSYNEQFF. The DNA of the CDR3 is TGTGCCAGCAGTTACGCGAACTCCTACAATGAGCAGTTCTTC.